This T cell receptor beta chain was sequenced for a study of response to subunit inactivated influenza vaccine. This clonotype has ten or more counts. Unmatched junction bases numbered 5, after V lost 3 bases and J lost 0 bases. The CDR3 sequence is 15 residues long. In germline, CDR1 is SGHRS, CDR2 YFSETQ. Each CDR3 protein gets one entry after TCRdb re-called the RT-PCR reads with MiXCR. This sample has roughly 650,000 distinct CDR3 sequences, with less than 20% found just once. The TCR comes from a man aged 50-59 years who received an inactivated influenza vaccine. This material consisted of PBMCs from blood, taken 12 days after vaccination. The chain has TRBV5-1 and TRBJ1-1, with 7 nucleotides matching TRBD1. The CDR3 here is CASSWGQSLNTEAFF. The CDR3 coding sequence is TGCGCCAGCAGCTGGGGACAGTCGCTGAACACTGAAGCTTTCTTT.